Shown below are 27 T cell receptor beta chains from a single sample sequenced in a study of OX40 agonist ivuxolimab in advanced cancers. Sequencing used immunoSEQ multiplex PCR; TCRdb keeps in-frame clones, though not all of them. The data contain roughly 62,000 clones, approximately 91% of them singletons. This specimen consisted of CD4+ or CD8+ T cells sorted from blood, obtained in a trial of the OX40 agonist ivuxolimab. These receptors all come from an adult with an advanced solid tumor such as melanoma, head and neck, liver or kidney cancer.

The CDR3: CASSSGLAGGGDTQYF. CDR3 coding DNA: TGTGCCAGCAGCTCCGGACTAGCGGGAGGGGGGGATACGCAGTATTTT. The chain combines TRBV7-6 with TRBJ2-3; 15 bases are shared with TRBD2. The CDR3 has 16 amino acids. The junction had 5 bases not matched to a gene; V was cut back by 4 bases and J by 6 bases. The germline V gene has CDR1 SGHVS and CDR2 FNYEAQ.

This clone was seen once. The V and J genes are TRBV9 and TRBJ1-5; D gene uncertain. Germline V gives CDR1 SGDLS, CDR2 YYNGEE. CDR3 size: 13 residues. The V end was cut by 4 bases, the J end by 7 bases, with 12 bases between. In nucleotides, the CDR3 is TGTGCCAGCAGCCCTGAGGGAGGGCAGCCCCAGCATTTT. Amino acid sequence: CASSPEGGQPQHF.

The gene calls are TRBV10-2 and TRBJ2-1; 9 bases agree with TRBD1. The CDR3 runs 15 residues. Looked up from germline, CDR1 is WSHSY and CDR2 is SAAADI. V dropped 6 bases and J dropped 8; count of bases not matched to a gene: 11. The CDR3 loop reads CASRTTGGNYDEQFF. The CDR3 DNA reads TGCGCCAGCAGGACAACAGGGGGCAATTATGATGAGCAGTTCTTC.

The chain links TRBV13 to TRBJ1-2; the D gene is possibly TRBD1 (6 bases). This CDR3 has 13 amino acids. Germline V gene lookup returns CDR1 PRHDT and CDR2 FYEKMQ (reference sequence). The V end lost 10 bases, the J end lost 5 bases, and 17 bases lay between the germline ends. Here the CDR3 DNA reads TGTGCCACTGTGGGTGGGGACACTTATGGCTACACCTTC. This translates into CATVGGDTYGYTF.

The chain combines TRBV27 with TRBJ2-5; 7 positions agree with TRBD1. CDR1 MNHEY and CDR2 SMNVEV come from the germline V gene (reference sequence). The J segment lost 0 bases and the V segment lost 8 bases, leaving 6 bases of the junction unmatched. The CDR3 totals 14 residues. The CDR3 DNA reads as TGTGCCAGCGGGACAGCGAACTACCAAGAGACCCAGTACTTC. Its protein product is CASGTANYQETQYF.

This chain links TRBV7-9 with TRBJ2-7; 12 bases map to TRBD2. Germline V CDR1 and CDR2: SEHNR, FQNEAQ (reference sequence). The J segment lost 6 bases and the V segment lost 5 bases, leaving 5 bases of the junction unmatched. This CDR3 is 14 amino acids long. The CDR3 DNA reads as TGTGCCAGCAGCCCGACTAGCGGGAGATTCGAGCAGTACTTC. Protein product: CASSPTSGRFEQYF.

V gene TRBV5-1 combines with J gene TRBJ2-3, with D uncertain. CDR1 and CDR2 from the germline V gene are SGHRS and YFSETQ. The CDR3 has 11 amino acids. V was cut by 4 bases and J by 6 bases, with 6 bases left in between. The CDR3 sequence: CASSIGDTQYF. The CDR3 DNA reads as TGCGCCAGCAGCATAGGGGATACGCAGTATTTT.

This chain connects TRBV29-1 to TRBJ1-1, with unresolved D. Germline loops: CDR1 SQVTM, CDR2 ANQGSEA. The CDR3 extends over 12 amino acids. Trimming cost V 4 bases and J 1 base, with 7 bases left between them. The CDR3, as DNA: TGCAGCGTTGTTCAATGGAACACTGAAGCTTTCTTT. This gives the protein CSVVQWNTEAFF. The full variable domain, rest sourced from reference TRBV29-1 and TRBJ1-1, is SAVISQKPSRDICQRGTSLTIQCQVDSQVTMMFWYRQQPGQSLTLIATANQGSEATYESGFVIDKFPISRPNLTFSTLTVSNMSPEDSSIYLCSVVQWNTEAFFGQGTRLTVV.

V usage is TRBV13 and J usage is TRBJ2-7; D is uncertain. Germline CDR1 PRHDT, CDR2 FYEKMQ (reference sequence). V shed 3 bases and J shed 3 bases, with 9 bases lying between them. CDR3 size: 13 residues. CDR3 sequence reads: CASSLAVNYEQYF. The DNA of the CDR3 is TGTGCCAGCAGCTTGGCCGTGAACTACGAGCAGTACTTC.

The CDR3 nucleotides are TGCGCCAGCAGCTACTACGGGACAGATTACAATGAGCAGTTCTTC. This translates into CASSYYGTDYNEQFF. The J gene is TRBJ2-1, the V gene TRBV5-1; TRBD1 matches at 7 bases. From germline, CDR1 is SGHRS and CDR2 YFSETQ. The CDR3 length is 15 residues. V trimming: 3 bases; J trimming: 4 bases; junction bases outside the gene matches: 7.

The rearrangement uses TRBV11-2 and TRBJ2-3; D is perhaps TRBD2 (5 bases). Per the germline V gene, CDR1 is SGHAT and CDR2 is FQNNGV. The CDR3 extends over 17 amino acids. The V and J ends lost 0 bases and 2 bases respectively, with 15 bases between them. The CDR3 protein is CASSLDWRLGVTDTQYF. The DNA of the CDR3 is TGTGCCAGCAGCTTAGATTGGCGGTTGGGAGTCACAGATACGCAGTATTTT.

V usage is TRBV6-1 and J usage is TRBJ2-1; 11 bases match TRBD2. The V and J ends lost 5 bases and 4 bases, in that order; junction bases with no gene match: 4. Germline CDR1 MNHNS, CDR2 SASEGT. The CDR3 totals 15 residues. CDR3 DNA sequence: TGTGCCAGCAGTCCACTAGCGGGAGATTACAATGAGCAGTTCTTC. This codes for CASSPLAGDYNEQFF.

The CDR3 nucleotides are TGTGCCAGCAGCTCCGGACAGGGTGCGGATACGCAGTATTTT. Protein sequence: CASSSGQGADTQYF. The chain has TRBV7-3 and TRBJ2-3; TRBD1 agrees at 8 bases. This CDR3 is built from 14 residues. With V trimmed by 4 bases and J by 6 bases, 6 bases remained unmatched. Germline-derived CDR1 and CDR2 are SGHTA and FQGTGA.

The chain has TRBV7-2 and TRBJ1-1; 7 positions agree with TRBD1. The CDR3 runs 14 residues. The V and J ends lost 1 base and 7 bases, in that order; junction bases with no gene match: 6. CDR1 and CDR2 from the germline V gene are SGHTA and FQGNSA. The CDR3 DNA reads as TGTGCCAGCAGCTTAGGGACAGGCCTCCTTGAAGCTTTCTTT. Translating it yields CASSLGTGLLEAFF.

The V and J genes are TRBV27 and TRBJ2-1; 7 bases fit TRBD2. Germline V gene sequence: CDR1 MNHEY, CDR2 SMNVEV (reference sequence). The CDR3 totals 14 residues. V shed 6 bases, J shed 4 bases, and the junction held 6 bases outside the gene matches. The CDR3 bases are TGTGCCAGCAGCCTTCTCGGGGGGTACAATGAGCAGTTCTTC. This sequence encodes CASSLLGGYNEQFF.

The CDR3 DNA reads TGTGCCAGCAGTTTGGGGAGGGACTATGGCGAGCAGTACTTC. Amino acids: CASSLGRDYGEQYF. This sequence joins TRBV6-5 and TRBJ2-7; 7 bases match TRBD2. Germline assignment: CDR1 MNHEY and CDR2 SVGAGI. The CDR3 has 14 residues. Trimming at V came to 4 bases and at J to 6 bases, leaving 9 bases not matched to a gene.

This CDR3 is CASSLGGASYEQYF. As DNA, the CDR3 is TGTGCCAGCAGCTTAGGGGGGGCCTCCTACGAGCAGTACTTC. This chain links TRBV7-6 with TRBJ2-7; D may match TRBD1 or TRBD2 (6 bases each). Germline-derived CDR1 and CDR2 are SGHVS and FNYEAQ. The CDR3 has 14 residues. Trimming shortened V by 1 base and J by 0 bases, and 7 bases separated the two germline ends.

The rearrangement uses TRBV28 and TRBJ2-1; 8 nucleotides line up with TRBD2. With 2 bases clipped from V and 5 bases from J, the junction kept 14 bases outside the gene matches. This CDR3 comprises 18 residues. Germline assignment: CDR1 MDHEN and CDR2 SYDVKM. The CDR3 DNA follows: TGTGCCAGCAGTTTAATCCTTGCCCTAACTAGCGGTAACAATGAGCAGTTCTTC. Translated, it gives CASSLILALTSGNNEQFF. The full variable domain, with the rest looked up from reference TRBV28 and TRBJ2-1, is DVKVTQSSRYLVKRTGEKVFLECVQDMDHENMFWYRQDPGLGLRLIYFSYDVKMKEKGDIPEGYSVSREKKERFSLILESASTNQTSMYLCASSLILALTSGNNEQFFGPGTRLTVL.

V gene TRBV6-1 combines with J gene TRBJ2-7; D is unresolved. This CDR3 has 15 amino acids. The germline V gene has CDR1 MNHNS and CDR2 SASEGT. Trimming pared 8 bases from V and 3 bases from J, leaving 20 bases between. The CDR3 coding sequence is TGTGCCAGCGGACCCCAGGTAGGGCATAGCTACGAGCAGTACTTC. This translates into CASGPQVGHSYEQYF.

The chain carries TRBV10-3 and TRBJ2-7, with 7 bases identical to TRBD2. Germline CDR1 is ENHRY and CDR2 is SYGVKD. The CDR3 loop spans 15 amino acids. V shed 0 bases and J 4 bases; nucleotides not matched to a gene: 6. The CDR3 nucleotides are TGTGCCATCAGTGAGTCTCCTAGCGGAGCTTACGAGCAGTACTTC. Protein product: CAISESPSGAYEQYF.

J is TRBJ1-5 and V is TRBV27; TRBD1 is a possible D gene (5 bases). Germline V gene data show CDR1 as MNHEY and CDR2 as SMNVEV (reference sequence). The ends were cut back, 4 bases at V and 7 bases at J, with 14 bases in the middle. The CDR3 has 14 amino acids. The chain's CDR3 is CASSSTGYSQPQHF. CDR3 sequence (DNA): TGTGCCAGCAGTTCCACAGGTTATAGCCAGCCCCAGCATTTT.

The chain links TRBV5-4 to TRBJ2-3; D perhaps matches TRBD1 (5 bases). V lost 0 bases and J lost 4, with 9 bases in between. CDR1 SGHNT and CDR2 YYREEE come from the germline V gene (reference sequence). This CDR3 has 14 amino acids. The CDR3 DNA follows: TGTGCCAGCAGCTTGGCGGCAGGGTCAGATACGCAGTATTTT. Protein sequence: CASSLAAGSDTQYF.

The chain joins TRBV29-1 to TRBJ2-1; 13 bases are shared with TRBD2. The V gene's germline CDR1 is SQVTM and CDR2 ANQGSEA. This CDR3 comprises 14 residues. The ends lost 6 bases at V and 9 bases at J; junction bases unmatched: 8. CDR3 in amino acids: CSVGLAGVSSEQFF. CDR3 DNA sequence: TGCAGCGTCGGACTAGCGGGAGTCAGTAGTGAGCAGTTCTTC.

The V gene is TRBV28, the J gene TRBJ2-7; 8 bases are shared with TRBD2. The CDR3 consists of 12 residues. The J segment lost 3 bases and the V segment lost 7 bases, leaving 2 bases of the junction unmatched. Germline V gives CDR1 MDHEN, CDR2 SYDVKM. The CDR3 loop reads CASNAGGYEQYF. The CDR3 DNA sequence: TGTGCCAGCAACGCGGGAGGCTACGAGCAGTACTTC. Complete variable domain (other parts from reference TRBV28 and TRBJ2-7): DVKVTQSSRYLVKRTGEKVFLECVQDMDHENMFWYRQDPGLGLRLIYFSYDVKMKEKGDIPEGYSVSREKKERFSLILESASTNQTSMYLCASNAGGYEQYFGPGTRLTVT.

This clone has more than one count but fewer than ten. CDR3 nucleotide sequence: TGTGCCACCACGTCCAGCGGGAGGGATCGCTCCTACAATGAGCAGTTCTTC. Protein sequence: CATTSSGRDRSYNEQFF. The gene calls are TRBV19 and TRBJ2-1; the match to TRBD2 covers 10 bases. Looked up from germline, CDR1 is LNHDA and CDR2 is SQIVND (reference sequence). V lost 10 bases, J lost 0 bases, and 12 bases stayed unmatched. The CDR3 extends over 17 amino acids. Looking up the rest from reference TRBV19 and TRBJ2-1 gives the full variable domain: DGGITQSPKYLFRKEGQNVTLSCEQNLNHDAMYWYRQDPGQGLRLIYYSQIVNDFQKGDIAEGYSVSREKKESFPLTVTSAQKNPTAFYLCATTSSGRDRSYNEQFFGPGTRLTVL.

CDR3 in amino acids: CASSQEGTSGSGYEQYF. The CDR3 coding sequence is TGTGCCAGCAGCCAAGAGGGGACTAGCGGGAGTGGATACGAGCAGTACTTC. The chain joins TRBV4-2 to TRBJ2-7; 14 nucleotides match TRBD2. CDR3 length: 17 residues. CDR1 and CDR2 from the germline V gene are LGHNA and YNFKEQ. Germline trimming cut 0 bases from V and 4 bases from J; bases unmatched to any gene: 5.

This sequence joins TRBV4-1 and TRBJ2-5, with TRBD1 matching 7 bases. The CDR3 is 16 amino acids. Germline values: CDR1 MGHRA, CDR2 YSYEKL. Losses at the gene ends were 3 bases for V and 5 bases for J; bases not matched to a gene: 12. The DNA for the CDR3 is TGCGCCAGCAGCCAGTTATACAGGGGCCTAGAGGAGACCCAGTACTTC. Residues: CASSQLYRGLEETQYF.